This T cell receptor beta chain was documented in a study of blood T cell repertoires in COVID-19. Trimming left V 0 bases short and J 2 bases short, with 7 bases between. The CDR3 totals 14 residues. Germline CDR1 is SEHNR and CDR2 is FQNEAQ (reference sequence). In the authors' methods: How many nucleated cells were present was estimated from reference gene primer amplification. Clones were read by immunoSEQ multiplex PCR, and TCRdb kept only the in-frame ones, dropping some. V and J calls plus clone size are reproduced from that table; the DNA served to infer D and trimming. The sample holds tens of thousands of clones, 75% to 90% seen once.

The clonotype originates from a woman of 80 years or more with COVID-19, enrolled during active disease. Sequenced input: peripheral blood. The V call is TRBV7-9, the J call TRBJ1-1, with unresolved D. CDR3 coding DNA: TGTGCCAGCAGCTTAGCGTCACAAAACACTGAAGCTTTCTTT. Translated, it gives CASSLASQNTEAFF.